This TCR beta chain was captured in a study of regulatory T cells in long-lasting Graves disease. The CDR3 has 14 amino acids. The V and J ends lost 4 bases and 3 bases, in that order; junction bases with no gene match: 4. Germline-derived CDR1 and CDR2 are SNHLY and FYNNEI. This clonotype has at least ten counts. Arm-PCR of CDR3 regions with iRepertoire HTBI primers generated TCR beta libraries. TCRdb used MiXCR to reprocess the multiplex PCR reads, holding one entry per CDR3 protein. There are 350,000 to 450,000 distinct CDR3 sequences in the sample; less than 25% occur only once, and around 20% lies in the top ten. Documented time point: persistent/refractory GD, antithyroid drugs over 5 years with positive TRAb. Construction of the TCR library relied on RNA isolated from PBMCs.

Sequenced here: peripheral blood mononuclear cells (PBMCs), sampled when the disease was refractory, from a patient treated with antithyroid drugs. The receptor's source is a female donor with Graves disease. The chain has TRBV2 and TRBJ1-2; TRBD1 agrees at 8 bases. CDR3 nucleotides: TGTGCCAGCAGTGGACAGGGGAAAGACTATGGCTACACCTTC. Its translation is CASSGQGKDYGYTF.